This T cell receptor (beta chain) is drawn from a study of Graves' ophthalmopathy and Graves' hyperthyroidism. Study outcomes and limitations: Most thyroid clonotypes with frequency above 0.001 were detected in blood too.

TCR beta CDR3 regions were amplified from RNA transcripts. HTBI-primed first-round RT-PCR preceded second-round multiplex PCR. MiXCR was run by TCRdb on the multiplex PCR reads, yielding one entry per CDR3 protein. Here the sample spans approximately 330,000 distinct CDR3 sequences, roughly a sixth being singletons. In this sample, this clonotype turned up many times. The antigen remains unidentified. After removal of 3 bases from V and 2 bases from J, the junction contained 6 bases not matched to a gene. In germline, CDR1 is DFQATT, CDR2 SNEGSKA (reference sequence). The CDR3 contains 15 residues. This clonotype was obtained from an adult man with Graves' ophthalmopathy. The chain joins TRBV20-1 to TRBJ2-7, with 11 bases that match TRBD1. Sequencing was carried out using peripheral blood. The CDR3 DNA reads as TGCAGTGCTAGGGGGACAGGGGGTCAGACCTACGAGCAGTACTTC. Encoded protein: CSARGTGGQTYEQYF.